This entry lists 10 T cell receptor beta chains sequenced from one sample in a study of blood T cell repertoires in COVID-19. Only in-frame clones appear in the TCRdb table, and some are missing; sequencing was by immunoSEQ multiplex PCR. This table has roughly 280,000 clones, about 86% appearing once. Sequences were obtained from peripheral blood. The receptors were sampled from a man aged 25 to 45 with active or convalescent COVID-19.

The chain recombines TRBV19 with TRBJ1-1; 7 bases line up with TRBD1. The junction had 5 bases not matched to a gene; V was cut back by 5 bases and J by 2 bases. The CDR3 spans 14 residues. CDR1 is LNHDA and CDR2 is SQIVND in the germline V gene (reference sequence). The DNA of the CDR3 is TGTGCCAGTAGTTTCCGGGACAGCAACACTGAAGCTTTCTTT. Protein product: CASSFRDSNTEAFF.

This sequence joins TRBV25-1 and TRBJ2-5, with D tentatively TRBD1 (5 bases). Trimming left V 3 bases short and J 1 base short, with 12 bases between. The CDR3 has 15 residues. CDR1 and CDR2 (germline): MGHDK, SYGVNS. The CDR3 nucleotides read TGTGCCAGCAGTGATTTTGGACAAGTCCAAGAGACCCAGTACTTC. Its protein is CASSDFGQVQETQYF.

This chain joins TRBV19 and TRBJ2-3, with a tentative D call TRBD1 (5 bases). Germline-derived CDR1 and CDR2 are LNHDA and SQIVND (reference sequence). The CDR3 runs 14 residues. The V end lost 3 bases, the J end lost 4 bases, and 11 bases lay between the germline ends. CDR3 loop: CASSIPGIPDTQYF. In DNA form, the CDR3 reads TGTGCCAGTAGTATCCCAGGGATCCCAGATACGCAGTATTTT.

This clone was found a few times. CDR3 nucleotide sequence: TGTGCCAGCAGCGGTGGGGGAGGTCTAGAAAACCAGCCCCAGCATTTT. Its translation is CASSGGGGLENQPQHF. The chain employs TRBV9 and TRBJ1-5, with TRBD1 as a possible D gene (5 bases). CDR3 length equals 16 residues. Trimming shortened V by 3 bases and J by 7 bases, and 20 bases separated the two germline ends. Germline CDR1 reads SGDLS; CDR2 reads YYNGEE.

This clone was seen a handful of times. This chain connects TRBV7-8 to TRBJ1-5; tentative D call: TRBD1 (6 bases). V lost 5 bases and J 5 bases, leaving 10 bases between the germline ends. This CDR3 spans 13 amino acids. The germline CDR1 and CDR2 sequences are SGHVS and FQNEAQ. The CDR3 protein is CASSRQDYQPQHF. The CDR3 coding sequence is TGTGCCAGCAGCCGACAGGACTATCAGCCCCAGCATTTT.

The chain joins TRBV27 to TRBJ2-1, with D maybe TRBD1 (6 bases). Looked up from germline, CDR1 is MNHEY and CDR2 is SMNVEV (reference sequence). The V and J ends lost 8 bases and 9 bases respectively, with 23 bases between them. This CDR3 spans 15 amino acids. CDR3 sequence: CASRHRETYLGEQFF. In nucleotides, the CDR3 is TGTGCCAGCCGGCACAGGGAAACCTATCTTGGTGAGCAGTTCTTC.

The rearrangement links TRBV19 to TRBJ1-5; 7 nucleotides match TRBD1. V lost 6 bases and J lost 0; bases outside the gene matches: 5. Looked up from germline, CDR1 is LNHDA and CDR2 is SQIVND (reference sequence). The CDR3 spans 15 residues. The CDR3 coding sequence is TGTGCCAGTAGATCGACAGGGTATAGCAATCAGCCCCAGCATTTT. Its protein is CASRSTGYSNQPQHF.

This clone was seen more than once but under ten times. This chain joins TRBV5-1 and TRBJ1-5; 7 bases align to TRBD1. The germline V gene has CDR1 SGHRS and CDR2 YFSETQ. The CDR3 has 14 amino acids. V gave up 3 bases and J gave up 2 bases; unmatched junction bases: 2. CDR3 protein: CASSWDSRNQPQHF. Here the CDR3 DNA reads TGCGCCAGCAGCTGGGACAGCCGCAATCAGCCCCAGCATTTT.

Turning to this clone: Other DNA sequences within the sample encode an identical CDR3. This rearrangement joins TRBV25-1 to TRBJ1-2; D remains ambiguous. The CDR3 loop spans 12 amino acids. Germline V gene sequence: CDR1 MGHDK, CDR2 SYGVNS. V was trimmed by 6 bases and J by 2 bases, leaving 7 bases between them. The CDR3 here is CASRSGNYGYTF. DNA of the CDR3: TGTGCCAGCAGGAGCGGAAACTATGGCTACACCTTC.

The chain combines TRBV9 with TRBJ2-1; D possibly corresponds to TRBD2 (6 bases). From germline, CDR1 is SGDLS and CDR2 YYNGEE. The CDR3 runs 14 residues. The V and J ends lost 3 bases and 9 bases respectively, with 16 bases between them. CDR3 bases: TGTGCCAGCAGCGCAAGACTAGTTGGCGTTGAGCAGTTCTTC. Protein sequence: CASSARLVGVEQFF.